The rows below give T cell receptor beta chains drawn from one sample of a study of blood T cell repertoires in COVID-19. Clones were read by immunoSEQ multiplex PCR, and TCRdb kept only the in-frame ones, dropping some. The sample has a few hundred thousand clones, around 84% seen once. The sample was peripheral blood. These receptors all stem from a young woman with acute or convalescent COVID-19. Both conserved end residues are part of each CDR3. D genes are given only for firm matches. Clone size is not always given. Where it is, it says once, few, many or a class for expanded clones.

j_call: TRBJ2-2; clone_size: -; v_call: TRBV6-6; d_call: TRBD1; cdr3_nt: TGTGCCAGCAGCGCAGGGGGCGATGGCACCGGGGAGCTGTTTTTT; cdr3_aa: CASSAGGDGTGELFF
j_call: TRBJ1-5; clone_size: -; v_call: TRBV7-6; d_call: TRBD1; cdr3_nt: TGTGCCAGCAGTTCGTTGACAGGGCAAACCGTTCAGCCCCAGCATTTT; cdr3_aa: CASSSLTGQTVQPQHF
j_call: TRBJ2-1; clone_size: -; v_call: TRBV14; d_call: TRBD2; cdr3_nt: TGTGCCAGCAGCCAAGACTGGCGGGGGGGATACAATGAGCAGTTCTTC; cdr3_aa: CASSQDWRGGYNEQFF
j_call: TRBJ1-3; clone_size: -; v_call: TRBV5-1; d_call: TRBD1; cdr3_nt: TGCGCCAGCAGCTCACAGGGGTCTGGAAACACCATATATTTT; cdr3_aa: CASSSQGSGNTIYF
j_call: TRBJ2-7; clone_size: -; v_call: TRBV7-3; d_call: TRBD1; cdr3_nt: TGTGCCAGCAGCCTTGACAGGGGAATCCCCTACGAGCAGTACTTC; cdr3_aa: CASSLDRGIPYEQYF
j_call: TRBJ2-7; clone_size: -; v_call: TRBV10-3; d_call: -; cdr3_nt: TGTGCCATCAGTGGAGTATTGAGCTCCTACGAGCAGTACTTC; cdr3_aa: CAISGVLSSYEQYF
j_call: TRBJ2-7; clone_size: -; v_call: TRBV6-6; d_call: -; cdr3_nt: TGTGCCAGCAGTCCAAGCGGTAGGTTCGCTACCCCGCCCGGGCAGTACTTC; cdr3_aa: CASSPSGRFATPPGQYF
j_call: TRBJ1-1; clone_size: -; v_call: TRBV7-3; d_call: TRBD1; cdr3_nt: TGTGCCAGCAGCCCCCAGGGGGCAATATCTGAAGCTTTCTTT; cdr3_aa: CASSPQGAISEAFF
j_call: TRBJ2-7; clone_size: -; v_call: TRBV6-4; d_call: TRBD1; cdr3_nt: TGTGCCAGCAGGGGAGGGGGACAGGGACTTCACGAGCAGTACTTC; cdr3_aa: CASRGGGQGLHEQYF
j_call: TRBJ2-3; clone_size: -; v_call: TRBV14; d_call: -; cdr3_nt: TGTGCCAGCAGCCAAGATAACGGGGATACGCAGTATTTT; cdr3_aa: CASSQDNGDTQYF
j_call: TRBJ1-1; clone_size: -; v_call: TRBV6-5; d_call: -; cdr3_nt: TGTGCCAGCAGTAGCCGTACTGCCACTGAAGCTTTCTTT; cdr3_aa: CASSSRTATEAFF
j_call: TRBJ2-1; clone_size: -; v_call: TRBV30; d_call: TRBD2; cdr3_nt: TGTGCCTGGAGTGACGTCCAGGCTAGCGGACAGTTCTTC; cdr3_aa: CAWSDVQASGQFF
j_call: TRBJ1-5; clone_size: -; v_call: TRBV6-5; d_call: -; cdr3_nt: TGTGCCAGCAGTTTGGGTGGGGCTCAGCCCCAGCATTTT; cdr3_aa: CASSLGGAQPQHF
j_call: TRBJ2-3; clone_size: -; v_call: TRBV14; d_call: -; cdr3_nt: TGTGCCAGCAGCCATATACTTAGTACGCAGTATTTT; cdr3_aa: CASSHILSTQYF
j_call: TRBJ1-1; clone_size: -; v_call: TRBV29-1; d_call: -; cdr3_nt: TGCAGCGCCCACCCGGGGGGCATAGGTTACACTGAAGCTTTCTTT; cdr3_aa: CSAHPGGIGYTEAFF
j_call: TRBJ1-1; clone_size: -; v_call: TRBV19; d_call: -; cdr3_nt: TGTGCCAGTAGTGTCAGGGTCTTTAACACTGAAGCTTTCTTT; cdr3_aa: CASSVRVFNTEAFF
j_call: TRBJ2-2; clone_size: -; v_call: TRBV29-1; d_call: -; cdr3_nt: TGCAGCGTTGAGAGCGGCACGAACACCGGGGAGCTGTTTTTT; cdr3_aa: CSVESGTNTGELFF
j_call: TRBJ1-1; clone_size: -; v_call: TRBV6-5; d_call: TRBD1; cdr3_nt: TGTGCCAGCAAGACAGGGCTTAATGAAGCTTTCTTT; cdr3_aa: CASKTGLNEAFF
j_call: TRBJ1-2; clone_size: -; v_call: TRBV27; d_call: -; cdr3_nt: TGTGCCAGCAGTTTATCGGGAACAGGAAACTATGGCTACACCTTC; cdr3_aa: CASSLSGTGNYGYTF
j_call: TRBJ1-1; clone_size: -; v_call: TRBV7-9; d_call: TRBD1; cdr3_nt: TGTGCCAGCAGCCGTACAGGGGACACTGAAGCTTTCTTT; cdr3_aa: CASSRTGDTEAFF
j_call: TRBJ2-1; clone_size: -; v_call: TRBV5-1; d_call: -; cdr3_nt: TGCGCCAGCAGCTTGTCAGGGGTGGGTGAGCAGTTCTTC; cdr3_aa: CASSLSGVGEQFF
j_call: TRBJ1-6; clone_size: -; v_call: TRBV5-6; d_call: TRBD1; cdr3_nt: TGTGCCAGCAGCTTGTTATCAGGGACAGAAAATTCACCCCTCCACTTT; cdr3_aa: CASSLLSGTENSPLHF
j_call: TRBJ1-2; clone_size: few; v_call: TRBV28; d_call: -; cdr3_nt: TGTGCCAGCAGTTCTGCGGTGGGGGCGCGAGGCTACACCTTC; cdr3_aa: CASSSAVGARGYTF
j_call: TRBJ1-2; clone_size: -; v_call: TRBV29-1; d_call: -; cdr3_nt: TGCAGCGTTGAAGGGACTGAAACTTATGGCTACACCTTC; cdr3_aa: CSVEGTETYGYTF
j_call: TRBJ2-7; clone_size: -; v_call: TRBV11-2; d_call: TRBD1; cdr3_nt: TGTGCCAGCAGCAAGGGGGCCGAGCAGTACTTC; cdr3_aa: CASSKGAEQYF
j_call: TRBJ2-7; clone_size: -; v_call: TRBV18; d_call: -; cdr3_nt: TGTGCCAGCTCACTCTCTCGGCAGGGTACGGACGAGCAGTACTTC; cdr3_aa: CASSLSRQGTDEQYF
j_call: TRBJ1-3; clone_size: few; v_call: TRBV5-1; d_call: -; cdr3_nt: TGCGCCAGCAGCTTGGGAACAGTCTCCTCTCGTGGTGGAAACACCATATATTTT; cdr3_aa: CASSLGTVSSRGGNTIYF
j_call: TRBJ1-5; clone_size: -; v_call: TRBV5-8; d_call: -; cdr3_nt: TGTGCCAGCAGCTCCCAGGTGATGGAGGGAGGCTTTACGGGCAATCAGCCCCAGCATTTT; cdr3_aa: CASSSQVMEGGFTGNQPQHF
j_call: TRBJ2-7; clone_size: -; v_call: TRBV19; d_call: TRBD1; cdr3_nt: TGTGCCAGTAGTGAAGGGGGCGTTTACGAGCAGTACTTC; cdr3_aa: CASSEGGVYEQYF
j_call: TRBJ1-1; clone_size: once; v_call: TRBV27; d_call: -; cdr3_nt: TGTGCCAGCAGTTTAGTGGCAGGCACTGAAGCTTTCTTT; cdr3_aa: CASSLVAGTEAFF
j_call: TRBJ2-3; clone_size: once; v_call: TRBV5-1; d_call: TRBD1; cdr3_nt: TGCGCCAGCAGCCGGGACAGGGTTACAGATACGCAGTATTTT; cdr3_aa: CASSRDRVTDTQYF
j_call: TRBJ2-5; clone_size: -; v_call: TRBV15; d_call: TRBD1; cdr3_nt: TGTGCCACCAGCAGGCGAGACAGGGGGCGAGAGACCCAGTACTTC; cdr3_aa: CATSRRDRGRETQYF
j_call: TRBJ2-1; clone_size: -; v_call: TRBV7-2; d_call: TRBD2; cdr3_nt: TGTGCCAGCAGCTTGCGCCTAGCGGTGGACAATGAGCAGTTCTTC; cdr3_aa: CASSLRLAVDNEQFF
j_call: TRBJ1-4; clone_size: once; v_call: TRBV19; d_call: -; cdr3_nt: TGTGCCAGTGGCGACAGAGCAACTAATGAAAAACTGTTTTTT; cdr3_aa: CASGDRATNEKLFF
j_call: TRBJ2-3; clone_size: -; v_call: TRBV24-1; d_call: -; cdr3_nt: TGTGCCACCAGTGCTCTGACAGTAGGGGCGACAGATACGCAGTATTTT; cdr3_aa: CATSALTVGATDTQYF
j_call: TRBJ1-1; clone_size: -; v_call: TRBV19; d_call: -; cdr3_nt: TGTGCCAGTAGTATAGCCCAGGGGCTGAACACTGAAGCTTTCTTT; cdr3_aa: CASSIAQGLNTEAFF